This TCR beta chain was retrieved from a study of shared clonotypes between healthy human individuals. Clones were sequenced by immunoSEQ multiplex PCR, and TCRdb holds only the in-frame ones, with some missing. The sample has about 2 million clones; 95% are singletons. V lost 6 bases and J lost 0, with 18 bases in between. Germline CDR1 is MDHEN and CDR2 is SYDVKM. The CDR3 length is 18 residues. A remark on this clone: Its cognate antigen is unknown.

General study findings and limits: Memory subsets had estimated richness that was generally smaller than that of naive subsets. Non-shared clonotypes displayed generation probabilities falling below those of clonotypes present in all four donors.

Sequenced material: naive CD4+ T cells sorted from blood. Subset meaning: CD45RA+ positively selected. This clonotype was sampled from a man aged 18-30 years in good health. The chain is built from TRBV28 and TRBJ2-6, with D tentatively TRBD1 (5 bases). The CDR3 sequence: CASSLVGVSVSGANVLTF. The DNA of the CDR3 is TGTGCCAGCAGCCTTGTAGGGGTTTCCGTCTCTGGGGCCAACGTCCTGACTTTC.